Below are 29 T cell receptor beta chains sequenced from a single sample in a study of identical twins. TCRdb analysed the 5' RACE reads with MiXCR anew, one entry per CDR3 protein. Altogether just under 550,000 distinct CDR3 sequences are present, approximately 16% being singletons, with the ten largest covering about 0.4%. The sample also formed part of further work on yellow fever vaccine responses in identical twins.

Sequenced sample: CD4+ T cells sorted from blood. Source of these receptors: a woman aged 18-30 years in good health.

CDR3 coding DNA: TGTGCCAGCAGCCGGGGACTCTTCACCGATACGCAGTATTTT. Translated: CASSRGLFTDTQYF. J is TRBJ2-3 and V is TRBV7-9, with D tentatively TRBD2 (6 bases). CDR3 length equals 14 residues. The V end lost 5 bases, the J end lost 6 bases, and 15 bases lay between the germline ends. Per the germline V gene, CDR1 is SEHNR and CDR2 is FQNEAQ (reference sequence).

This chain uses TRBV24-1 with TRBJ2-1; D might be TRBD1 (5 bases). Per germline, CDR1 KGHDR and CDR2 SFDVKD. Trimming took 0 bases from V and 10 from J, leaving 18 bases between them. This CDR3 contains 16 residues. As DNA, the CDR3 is TGTGCCACCAGTGATTTGGCCTCCTCTGGGGCTTTCGAGCAGTTCTTC. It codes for CATSDLASSGAFEQFF.

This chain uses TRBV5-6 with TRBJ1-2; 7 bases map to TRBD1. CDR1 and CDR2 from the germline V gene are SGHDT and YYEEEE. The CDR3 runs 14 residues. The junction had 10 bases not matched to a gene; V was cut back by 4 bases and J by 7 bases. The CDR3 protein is CASSRRDSASGYTF. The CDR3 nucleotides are TGTGCCAGCAGCCGAAGGGACAGTGCAAGTGGCTACACCTTC.

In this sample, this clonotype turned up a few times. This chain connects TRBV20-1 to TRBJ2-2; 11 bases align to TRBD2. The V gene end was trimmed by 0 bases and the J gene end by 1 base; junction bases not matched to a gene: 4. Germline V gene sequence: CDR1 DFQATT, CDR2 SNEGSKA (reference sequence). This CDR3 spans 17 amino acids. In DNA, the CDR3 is TGCAGTGCTAGAGATTTACTAGCGGGAGTGAACACCGGGGAGCTGTTTTTT. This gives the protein CSARDLLAGVNTGELFF.

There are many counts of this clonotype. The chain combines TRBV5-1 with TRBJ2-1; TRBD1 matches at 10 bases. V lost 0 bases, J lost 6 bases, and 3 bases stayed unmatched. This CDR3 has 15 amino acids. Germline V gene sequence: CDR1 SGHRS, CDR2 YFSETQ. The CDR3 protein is CASSLEGQGFNEQFF. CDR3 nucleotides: TGCGCCAGCAGCTTGGAGGGACAGGGGTTCAATGAGCAGTTCTTC.

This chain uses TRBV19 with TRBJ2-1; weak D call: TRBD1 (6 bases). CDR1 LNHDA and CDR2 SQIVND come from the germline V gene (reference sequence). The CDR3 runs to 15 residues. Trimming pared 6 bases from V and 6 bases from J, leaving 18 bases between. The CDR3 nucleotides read TGTGCCAGTAGCAAAGGGGGAGTTCGGGTCAATGAGCAGTTCTTC. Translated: CASSKGGVRVNEQFF.

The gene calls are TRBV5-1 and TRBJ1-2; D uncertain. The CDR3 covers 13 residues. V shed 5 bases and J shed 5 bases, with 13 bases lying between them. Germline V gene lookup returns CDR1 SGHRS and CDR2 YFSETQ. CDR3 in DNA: TGCGCCAGCAGTCGGGCCTCGAGATATGGCTACACCTTC. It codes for CASSRASRYGYTF.

CDR3 in DNA: TGTGCCAGCAGTCCCTCGAGCAGGGGAGGAGGTCAGTACTTC. Translated: CASSPSSRGGGQYF. The chain carries TRBV12-3 or TRBV12-4 and TRBJ2-7; TRBD1 or TRBD2 may be the D gene (6 bases each). CDR3 length: 14 residues. The V and J ends lost 5 bases and 10 bases respectively, with 21 bases between them.

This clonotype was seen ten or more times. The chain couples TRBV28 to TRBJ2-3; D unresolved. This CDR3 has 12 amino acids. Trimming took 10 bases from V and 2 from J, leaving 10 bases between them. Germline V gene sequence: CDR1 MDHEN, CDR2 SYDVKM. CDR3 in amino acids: CATRRPTDTQYF. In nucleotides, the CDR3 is TGTGCCACCCGGCGGCCCACAGATACGCAGTATTTT.

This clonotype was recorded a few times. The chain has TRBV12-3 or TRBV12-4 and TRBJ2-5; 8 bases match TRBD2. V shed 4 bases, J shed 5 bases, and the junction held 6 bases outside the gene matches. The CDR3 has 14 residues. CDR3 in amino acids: CASSYQSGSETQYF. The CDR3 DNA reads TGTGCCAGCAGTTACCAGAGCGGGAGTGAGACCCAGTACTTC.

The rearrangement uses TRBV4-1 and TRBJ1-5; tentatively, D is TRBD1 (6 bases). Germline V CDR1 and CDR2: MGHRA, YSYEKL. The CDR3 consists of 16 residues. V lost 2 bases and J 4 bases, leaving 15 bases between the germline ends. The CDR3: CASSQFGGSSNQPQHF. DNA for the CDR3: TGCGCCAGCAGCCAATTTGGGGGCTCCTCGAATCAGCCCCAGCATTTT.

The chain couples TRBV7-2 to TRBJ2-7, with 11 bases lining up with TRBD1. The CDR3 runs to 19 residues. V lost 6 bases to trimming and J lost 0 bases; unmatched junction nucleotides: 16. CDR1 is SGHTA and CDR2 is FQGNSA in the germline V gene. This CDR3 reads CASSLPGQGVLSSSYEQYF. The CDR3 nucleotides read TGTGCCAGCAGTTTACCGGGACAGGGGGTTCTCTCCTCCTCCTACGAGCAGTACTTC.

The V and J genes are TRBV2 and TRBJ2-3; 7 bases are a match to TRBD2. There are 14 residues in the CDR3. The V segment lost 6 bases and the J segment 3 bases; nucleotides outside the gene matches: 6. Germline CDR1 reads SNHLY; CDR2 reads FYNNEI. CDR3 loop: CASSSGIGTDTQYF. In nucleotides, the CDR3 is TGTGCCAGCAGCAGCGGGATTGGGACAGATACGCAGTATTTT.

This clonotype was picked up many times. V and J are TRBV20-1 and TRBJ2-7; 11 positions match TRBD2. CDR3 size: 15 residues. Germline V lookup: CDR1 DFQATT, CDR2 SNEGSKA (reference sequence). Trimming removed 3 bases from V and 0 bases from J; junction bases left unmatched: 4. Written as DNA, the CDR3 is TGCAGTGCTAGTTCTAGCGGGGGGTCCTCCTACGAGCAGTACGTC. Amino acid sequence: CSASSSGGSSYEQYV.

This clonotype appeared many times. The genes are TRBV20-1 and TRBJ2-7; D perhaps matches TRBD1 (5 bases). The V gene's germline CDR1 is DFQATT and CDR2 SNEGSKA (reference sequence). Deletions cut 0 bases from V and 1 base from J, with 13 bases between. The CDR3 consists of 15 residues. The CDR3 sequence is CSARDSGAGSYEQYF. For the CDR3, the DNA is TGCAGTGCTAGAGATTCTGGGGCAGGGTCCTACGAGCAGTACTTC.

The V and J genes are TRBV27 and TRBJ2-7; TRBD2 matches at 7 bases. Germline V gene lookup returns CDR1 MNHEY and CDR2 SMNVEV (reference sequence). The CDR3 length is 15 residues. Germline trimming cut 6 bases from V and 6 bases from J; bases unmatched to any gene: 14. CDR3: CASRSLGPGGLEQYF. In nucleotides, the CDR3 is TGTGCCAGCAGAAGCCTTGGTCCGGGGGGACTCGAGCAGTACTTC.

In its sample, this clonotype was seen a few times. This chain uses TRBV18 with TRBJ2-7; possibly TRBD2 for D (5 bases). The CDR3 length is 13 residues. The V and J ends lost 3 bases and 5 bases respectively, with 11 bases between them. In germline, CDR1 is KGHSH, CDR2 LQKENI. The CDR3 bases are TGTGCCAGCTCACCCTCTTTCGGGGACGAGCAGTACTTC. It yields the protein CASSPSFGDEQYF.

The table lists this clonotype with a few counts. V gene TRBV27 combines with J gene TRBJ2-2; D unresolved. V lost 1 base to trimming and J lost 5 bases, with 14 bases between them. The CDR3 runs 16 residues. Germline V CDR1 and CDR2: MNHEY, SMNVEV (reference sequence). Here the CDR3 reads CASSLYGGWVTGELFF. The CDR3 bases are TGTGCCAGCAGTTTATACGGCGGATGGGTTACCGGGGAGCTGTTTTTT.

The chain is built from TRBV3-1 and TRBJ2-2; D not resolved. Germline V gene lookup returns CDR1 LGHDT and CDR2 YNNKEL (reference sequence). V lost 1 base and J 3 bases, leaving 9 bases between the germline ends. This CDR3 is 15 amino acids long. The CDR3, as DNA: TGTGCCAGCAGCCAAGGCGTTCTTGACACCGGGGAGCTGTTTTTT. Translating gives CASSQGVLDTGELFF.

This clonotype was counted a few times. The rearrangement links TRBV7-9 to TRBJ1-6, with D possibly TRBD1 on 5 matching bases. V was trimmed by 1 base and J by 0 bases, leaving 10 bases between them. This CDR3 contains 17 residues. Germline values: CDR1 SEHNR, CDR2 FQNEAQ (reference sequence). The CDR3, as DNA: TGTGCCAGCAGCTTAGGAAGACAGAGCTCCTATAATTCACCCCTCCACTTT. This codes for CASSLGRQSSYNSPLHF.

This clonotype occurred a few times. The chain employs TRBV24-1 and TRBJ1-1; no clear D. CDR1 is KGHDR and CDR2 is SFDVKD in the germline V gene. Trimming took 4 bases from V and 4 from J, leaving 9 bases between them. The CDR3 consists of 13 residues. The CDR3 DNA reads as TGTGCCACCAGTGACTCCGTGAGCACTGAAGCTTTCTTT. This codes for CATSDSVSTEAFF.

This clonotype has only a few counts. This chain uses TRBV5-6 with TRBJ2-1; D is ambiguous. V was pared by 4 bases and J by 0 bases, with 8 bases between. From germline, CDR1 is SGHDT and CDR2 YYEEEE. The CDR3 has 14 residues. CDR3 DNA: TGTGCCAGCAGCCTAGTATTCTCCTACAATGAGCAGTTCTTC. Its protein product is CASSLVFSYNEQFF.

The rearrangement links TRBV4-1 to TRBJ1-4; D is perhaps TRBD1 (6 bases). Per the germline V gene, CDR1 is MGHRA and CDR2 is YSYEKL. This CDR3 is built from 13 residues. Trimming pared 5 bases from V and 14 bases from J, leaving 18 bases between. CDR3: CASSSYQGIMLFF. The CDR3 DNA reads TGCGCCAGCAGCAGCTATCAGGGGATAATGCTGTTTTTT.

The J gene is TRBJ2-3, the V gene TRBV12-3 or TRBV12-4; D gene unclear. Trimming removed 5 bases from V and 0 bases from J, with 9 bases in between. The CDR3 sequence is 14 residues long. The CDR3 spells CASSRSSSTDTQYF. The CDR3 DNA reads TGTGCCAGCAGTCGGTCTTCTAGCACAGATACGCAGTATTTT.

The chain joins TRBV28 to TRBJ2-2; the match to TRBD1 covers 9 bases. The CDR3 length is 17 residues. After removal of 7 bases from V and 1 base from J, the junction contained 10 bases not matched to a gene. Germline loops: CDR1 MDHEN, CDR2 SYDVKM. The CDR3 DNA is TGTGCCAGCACCTCGGGACAGGGAATAAGGAACACCGGGGAGCTGTTTTTT. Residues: CASTSGQGIRNTGELFF.

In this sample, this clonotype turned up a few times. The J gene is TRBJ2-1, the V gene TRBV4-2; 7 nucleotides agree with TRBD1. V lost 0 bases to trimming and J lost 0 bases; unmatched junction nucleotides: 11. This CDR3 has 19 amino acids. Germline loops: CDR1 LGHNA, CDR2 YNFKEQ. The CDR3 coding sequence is TGTGCCAGCAGCCAAGATGGGCTGCTTACAGGGGCCTCCTACAATGAGCAGTTCTTC. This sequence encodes CASSQDGLLTGASYNEQFF.

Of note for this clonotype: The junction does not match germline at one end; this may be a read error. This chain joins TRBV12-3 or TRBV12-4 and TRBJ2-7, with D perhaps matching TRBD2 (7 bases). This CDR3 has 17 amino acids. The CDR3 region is CTSSLALRGGLNYEQYF. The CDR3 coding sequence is TGTACCAGCAGTTTAGCGCTAAGGGGGGGCCTAAACTACGAGCAGTACTTC.

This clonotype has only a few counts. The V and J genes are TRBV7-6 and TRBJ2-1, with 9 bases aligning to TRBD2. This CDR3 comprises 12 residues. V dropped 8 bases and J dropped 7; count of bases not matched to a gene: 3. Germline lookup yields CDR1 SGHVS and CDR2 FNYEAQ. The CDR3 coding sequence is TGTGCCAGCGCACTAGCGGGTAATGAGCAGTTCTTC. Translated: CASALAGNEQFF.

The CDR3 region is CASSLTSGSPYEQYF. For the CDR3, the DNA is TGTGCCAGCAGTTTAACTAGCGGGAGCCCCTACGAGCAGTACTTC. The rearrangement joins TRBV12-3 or TRBV12-4 to TRBJ2-7; TRBD2 matches at 11 bases. With V trimmed by 2 bases and J by 2 bases, 2 bases remained unmatched. The CDR3 is made up of 15 amino acids.